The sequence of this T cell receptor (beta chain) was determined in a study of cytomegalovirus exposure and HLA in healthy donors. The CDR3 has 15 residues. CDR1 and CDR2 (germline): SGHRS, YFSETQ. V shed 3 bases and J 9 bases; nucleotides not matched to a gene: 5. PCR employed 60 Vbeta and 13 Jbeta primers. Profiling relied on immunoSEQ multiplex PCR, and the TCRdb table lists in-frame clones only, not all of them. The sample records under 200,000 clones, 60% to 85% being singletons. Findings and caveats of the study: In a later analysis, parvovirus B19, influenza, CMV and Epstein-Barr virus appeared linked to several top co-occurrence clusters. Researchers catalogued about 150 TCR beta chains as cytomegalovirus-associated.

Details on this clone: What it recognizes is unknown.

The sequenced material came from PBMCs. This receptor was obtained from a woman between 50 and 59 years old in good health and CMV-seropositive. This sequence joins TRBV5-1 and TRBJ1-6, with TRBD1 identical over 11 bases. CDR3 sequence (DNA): TGCGCCAGCAGCTCGACCGGGACAGGGGGTTCACCCCTCCACTTT. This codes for CASSSTGTGGSPLHF.